The rows below give T cell receptor beta chains drawn from one sample of a study of T cells in Graves' hyperthyroidism and ophthalmopathy. MiXCR, run by TCRdb on the multiplex PCR reads, gives a single entry per CDR3 protein. The sample consists of 550,000 to 600,000 distinct CDR3 sequences, 46% of them appearing once. Sequenced material: peripheral blood or thyroid tissue (not recorded which). The source is an adult woman with Graves' disease, either hyperthyroidism or ophthalmopathy (not recorded which). Both conserved end residues are part of each CDR3. A D gene is named only where the DNA matches it firmly. A row's size may be missing; if present it is once, few, many or a size class.

j_call cdr3_length d_call v_call clone_size cdr3_aa cdr3_nt
TRBJ1-4 13 NA TRBV5-4 many CASSLKANEKLFF TGTGCCAGCAGCTTGAAAGCTAATGAAAAACTGTTTTTT
TRBJ1-1 14 NA TRBV29-1 NA CSVEALGRGTEAFF TGCAGCGTTGAAGCCTTGGGGAGGGGCACTGAAGCTTTCTTT
TRBJ1-1 13 NA TRBV4-1 many CASSQGVGTEAFF TGCGCCAGCAGCCAAGGGGTGGGCACTGAAGCTTTCTTT
TRBJ2-2 16 TRBD1 TRBV30 NA CAWRGSGTGVTGELFF TGTGCCTGGAGAGGCTCCGGGACAGGGGTAACCGGGGAGCTGTTTTTT
TRBJ2-7 14 TRBD1 TRBV9 NA CASSGTGGLYGQYF TGCGCCAGCAGCGGGACAGGGGGCTTATACGGGCAGTACTTC
TRBJ2-5 13 NA TRBV15 many CATSRSFGETQYF TGTGCCACCAGCAGGTCATTCGGCGAGACCCAGTACTTC
TRBJ1-1 14 NA TRBV7-2 NA CASSPSTVNTEAFF TGTGCCAGCAGCCCGTCGACAGTGAACACTGAAGCTTTCTTT
TRBJ2-5 12 TRBD2 TRBV9 many CASSPGGMAQYF TGTGCCAGCAGCCCGGGGGGGATGGCCCAGTACTTC
TRBJ2-5 17 TRBD1 TRBV6-5 many CASSLGQGFGLEETQYF TGTGCCAGCAGCCTTGGACAGGGTTTCGGTTTGGAGGAGACCCAGTACTTC
TRBJ2-2 15 TRBD2 TRBV2 once CAWRAAGGGTGELFF TGTGCCTGGAGGGCTGCGGGAGGGGGCACCGGGGAGCTGTTTTTT
TRBJ2-5 15 NA TRBV10-3 NA CAISEEGRFRETQYF TGTGCCATCAGTGAGGAGGGGAGGTTTAGGGAGACCCAGTACTTC
TRBJ1-4 13 NA TRBV10-3 NA CAIKRASNEKLFF TGTGCCATCAAACGTGCGTCTAATGAAAAACTGTTTTTT
TRBJ1-3 13 NA TRBV6-6 many CASSPASGNTIYF TGTGCCAGCAGCCCGGCGTCTGGAAACACCATATATTTT
TRBJ2-2 15 NA TRBV5-5 many CASSLGPENTGELFF TGTGCCAGCAGCTTGGGCCCTGAGAACACCGGGGAGCTGTTTTTT
TRBJ1-5 15 NA TRBV20-1 NA CSASEGGWSNQPQHF TGCAGTGCTAGCGAGGGTGGGTGGAGCAATCAGCCCCAGCATTTT
TRBJ1-4 20 NA TRBV4-1 NA CASSHRGPDSISSTNEKLFF TGCGCCAGCAGCCACAGAGGCCCCGACAGCATCTCATCAACTAATGAAAAACTGTTTTTT
TRBJ2-7 14 NA TRBV20-1 many CSARDSWSPYEQYF TGCAGTGCTAGAGATAGTTGGAGTCCCTACGAGCAGTACTTC
TRBJ1-3 15 NA TRBV28 few CASNSWRFSGNTIYF TGTGCCAGCAACTCTTGGCGCTTCTCTGGAAACACCATATATTTT
TRBJ1-1 13 NA TRBV11-3 many CASSWGPTAEAFF TGTGCCAGCAGCTGGGGTCCGACGGCAGAAGCTTTCTTT
TRBJ2-7 11 NA TRBV13 many CASKGAYEQYF TGTGCCAGCAAGGGGGCCTACGAGCAGTACTTC
TRBJ2-7 15 NA TRBV15 NA CATSPGGAGTYEQYF TGTGCCACCAGCCCCGGCGGGGCAGGGACATACGAGCAGTACTTC
TRBJ2-7 14 NA TRBV7-9 NA CASSPWTEDYEQYF TGTGCCAGCAGCCCCTGGACGGAAGACTACGAGCAGTACTTC
TRBJ1-2 12 NA TRBV7-9 few CASSLSYGGYTF TGTGCCAGCAGCCTAAGCTATGGTGGCTACACCTTC
TRBJ2-5 16 NA TRBV27 NA CASSFEGRRSGETQYF TGTGCCAGCAGTTTTGAGGGACGGCGAAGCGGAGAGACCCAGTACTTC
TRBJ2-2 13 NA TRBV2 many CASSKDRGGELFF TGTGCCAGCAGTAAGGACCGAGGCGGGGAGCTGTTTTTT
TRBJ1-4 16 TRBD1 TRBV7-2 few CASSLASGTGDEKLFF TGTGCCAGCAGCTTAGCTTCCGGGACAGGGGATGAAAAACTGTTTTTT
TRBJ2-1 16 NA TRBV2 NA CASSEWGGTTYNEQFF TGTGCCAGCAGTGAATGGGGCGGGACGACCTACAATGAGCAGTTCTTC
TRBJ1-2 13 TRBD1 TRBV20-1 many CSARLTGVNGYTF TGCAGTGCTAGGCTGACAGGGGTGAATGGCTACACCTTC
TRBJ2-5 14 NA TRBV7-2 NA CASLGSTYQETQYF TGTGCCAGCTTAGGCTCCACGTACCAAGAGACCCAGTACTTC
TRBJ2-5 16 NA TRBV10-3 few CAISEGAGQRKETQYF TGTGCCATCAGTGAGGGAGCGGGACAGAGGAAAGAGACCCAGTACTTC
TRBJ2-2 15 NA TRBV11-2 NA CASSPLVAPARELFF TGTGCCAGCAGCCCCCTCGTCGCCCCGGCCAGGGAGCTGTTTTTT
TRBJ1-5 14 NA TRBV15 many CATSSARWGQPQHF TGTGCCACCAGCAGCGCCCGGTGGGGCCAGCCCCAGCATTTT
TRBJ2-5 13 NA TRBV2 NA CASSHGGGKTQYF TGTGCCAGCAGCCACGGTGGAGGGAAGACCCAGTACTTC
TRBJ1-2 15 TRBD1 TRBV6-5 NA CASSWTGTEINGYTF TGTGCCAGCAGTTGGACAGGAACCGAGATAAATGGCTACACCTTC
TRBJ1-3 15 TRBD1 TRBV25-1 few CASSESDRAGNTIYF TGTGCCAGCAGTGAATCGGACAGGGCCGGAAACACCATATATTTT
TRBJ1-1 15 TRBD1 TRBV20-1 NA CSARVTGATNTEAFF TGCAGTGCTCGGGTGACAGGGGCGACGAACACTGAAGCTTTCTTT
TRBJ1-2 11 NA TRBV20-1 NA CSAKDNYGYTF TGCAGTGCTAAGGATAACTATGGCTACACCTTC
TRBJ2-5 15 NA TRBV11-2 many CASSPITGYQETQYF TGTGCCAGCAGCCCCATTACAGGGTACCAAGAGACCCAGTACTTC
TRBJ1-4 14 NA TRBV12-3/TRBV12-4 NA CASSELDIHEKLFF TGTGCCAGCAGTGAACTTGACATTCATGAAAAACTGTTTTTT
TRBJ1-3 15 TRBD1 TRBV10-2 NA CASSTGQGPGNTIYF TGCGCCAGCAGTACGGGACAGGGTCCTGGAAACACCATATATTTT
TRBJ2-7 14 TRBD1 TRBV5-6 many CASSTGGMTYEQYF TGTGCCAGCAGCACAGGGGGCATGACGTACGAGCAGTACTTC
TRBJ2-2 14 NA TRBV5-1 many CASSLDFNTGELFF TGCGCCAGCAGCTTGGACTTCAACACCGGGGAGCTGTTTTTT
TRBJ2-5 14 NA TRBV10-1 NA CASSEMGARKTQYF TGCGCCAGCAGTGAGATGGGGGCAAGGAAGACCCAGTACTTC
TRBJ2-7 12 NA TRBV29-1 many CSVESFSYEQYF TGCAGCGTTGAGTCTTTCTCCTACGAGCAGTACTTC
TRBJ2-5 13 NA TRBV7-8 NA CASSLSTGRDQYF TGTGCCAGCAGCCTATCGACAGGGAGGGACCAGTACTTC
TRBJ1-1 14 TRBD1 TRBV5-6 many CASRNRGLGTEAFF TGTGCCAGCAGGAACAGGGGGCTGGGCACTGAAGCTTTCTTT
TRBJ2-7 17 NA TRBV7-9 many CASSLRDQPREYSEQYF TGTGCCAGCAGCCTTAGAGACCAGCCGCGGGAATACAGCGAGCAGTACTTC
TRBJ2-7 15 NA TRBV10-2 many CASSEWAGWNYEQYF TGCGCCAGCAGTGAGTGGGCAGGGTGGAACTACGAGCAGTACTTC
TRBJ2-5 15 NA TRBV7-2 NA CASRTALGHGETQYF TGTGCCAGCAGAACTGCATTGGGACACGGAGAGACCCAGTACTTC
TRBJ1-1 15 NA TRBV7-6 many CASSFSLGANTEAFF TGTGCCAGCAGCTTCAGTCTGGGAGCGAACACTGAAGCTTTCTTT
TRBJ2-2 15 NA TRBV5-1 NA CASSPTGAGAGELFF TGCGCCAGCAGCCCAACAGGGGCGGGGGCCGGGGAGCTGTTTTTT
TRBJ2-5 16 TRBD2 TRBV19 many CASSIDYSGAKETQYF TGTGCCAGTAGTATAGATTATAGCGGGGCCAAAGAGACCCAGTACTTC
TRBJ2-5 12 NA TRBV20-1 NA CSARTYQETQYF TGCAGTGCCAGGACATATCAAGAGACCCAGTACTTC
TRBJ1-6 13 NA TRBV20-1 NA CSAWLVGNSPLHF TGCAGTGCTTGGTTGGTCGGAAATTCACCCCTCCACTTT
TRBJ1-1 14 NA TRBV27 NA CASSRAGMDTEAFF TGTGCCAGCAGTAGGGCAGGGATGGACACTGAAGCTTTCTTT
TRBJ1-3 15 TRBD1 TRBV20-1 NA CSASRTGYSGNTIYF TGCAGTGCTAGTCGGACAGGCTACTCTGGAAACACCATATATTTT
TRBJ2-6 18 NA TRBV11-1 NA CASSLVGGSHSGANVLTF TGTGCCAGCAGCTTAGTTGGGGGATCCCACTCTGGGGCCAACGTCCTGACTTTC
TRBJ1-4 15 NA TRBV9 NA CASSASAGSNEKLFF TGTGCCAGCAGCGCCTCAGCCGGGAGTAATGAAAAACTGTTTTTT
TRBJ1-4 15 TRBD1 TRBV6-5 few CASSTSGGTNEKLFF TGTGCCAGCAGCACCTCAGGGGGGACTAATGAAAAACTGTTTTTT